These T cell receptor beta chains were read from a single sample in a study of blood T cell repertoires in COVID-19. Produced via immunoSEQ multiplex PCR; TCRdb's table is partial and in-frame only. This table holds under 150,000 clones, approximately 89% found once. Sequencing was done on a sample of peripheral blood. These receptors were obtained from a human donor in a cohort sampled during active COVID-19. Each CDR3 is given with its conserved first and last residue. A D gene is named only where the DNA matches it firmly. Clone size appears in some rows only: once, few, many, or a class for an expanded clone.

>-|TRBJ2-2|TRBV5-1|-
TGCGCCAGCAGCTTGTCAACTAGCACTGGGGAGCTGTTTTTT
CASSLSTSTGELFF
>-|TRBJ2-7|TRBV30|-
TGTGCCCGGTCTGGGGGCCACTACGAGCAGTACTTC
CARSGGHYEQYF
>-|TRBJ2-2|TRBV2|once
TGTGCCAGCAGTCGAGAGCGCGGCACCGGGGAGCTGTTTTTT
CASSRERGTGELFF
>-|TRBJ1-2|TRBV5-4|-
TGTGCCAGCAGCTTGCCGGCTAACTATGGCTACACCTTC
CASSLPANYGYTF
>-|TRBJ2-2|TRBV6-5|-
TGTGCCAGCACCTGGCGGTACACCGGGGAGCTGTTTTTT
CASTWRYTGELFF
>-|TRBJ1-4|TRBV9|-
TGTGCCAGCAGCGTTGGAGGGCAGGATGAAAAACTGTTTTTT
CASSVGGQDEKLFF
>-|TRBJ1-5|TRBV10-3|-
TGTGCCATCAGTGAGTCGGCCATTAAATATAGCAATCAGCCCCAGCATTTT
CAISESAIKYSNQPQHF
>-|TRBJ2-5|TRBV7-2|-
TGTGCCAGCACCCCGGGGTTACGGGAGACCCAGTACTTC
CASTPGLRETQYF
>TRBD1|TRBJ1-4|TRBV30|once
TGTGCCTGGGGACAGGGGTCTAATGAAAAACTGTTTTTT
CAWGQGSNEKLFF
>-|TRBJ2-7|TRBV4-1|-
TGCGCCAGCAGCGCCGCGGGGACAGACGCCTACGAGCAGTACTTC
CASSAAGTDAYEQYF
>-|TRBJ1-2|TRBV7-8|once
TGTGCCAGCAGCATCAGACAGGCTAACTATGGCTACACCTTC
CASSIRQANYGYTF
>TRBD1|TRBJ1-2|TRBV30|-
TGTGCCTGGACCATCTCTACAGGGGACTTCTATGGCTACACCTTC
CAWTISTGDFYGYTF
>-|TRBJ2-7|TRBV7-2|-
TGTGCCAGCAGCTTAGGGGGCGGGGGCCGCTACGAGCAGTACTTC
CASSLGGGGRYEQYF
>TRBD2|TRBJ2-3|TRBV6-5|-
TGTGCCAGCAGTTTAGCGGGGGCGGTTGGGGATACGCAGTATTTT
CASSLAGAVGDTQYF
>-|TRBJ2-1|TRBV28|-
TGTGCCACGGCAGGCTACAATGAGCAGTTCTTC
CATAGYNEQFF
>-|TRBJ2-7|TRBV21-1|-
TGTGCCAGCAGCCCCCCTCCCCGGGGGGCCTACGAGCAGTACTTC
CASSPPPRGAYEQYF
>-|TRBJ2-3|TRBV6-2/TRBV6-3|-
TGTGCCAGCAGTTACGCCCGCGCAGATACGCAGTATTTT
CASSYARADTQYF
>TRBD1|TRBJ1-2|TRBV7-9|-
TGTGCCAGCAGCCCTGGGACAGGCCGATTTAACTATGGCTACACCTTC
CASSPGTGRFNYGYTF
>TRBD2|TRBJ2-3|TRBV11-2|-
TGTGCCAGCAGCCACGCGGGGGAAACAGATACGCAGTATTTT
CASSHAGETDTQYF
>-|TRBJ2-5|TRBV10-3|-
TGTGCCATCAGTGAGTCTCCTGCGGGCCAAGAGACCCAGTACTTC
CAISESPAGQETQYF
>-|TRBJ1-4|TRBV7-6|-
TGTGCCAGCAGCTCACGAGGGAAGGCTAAGGATGAAAAACTGTTTTTT
CASSSRGKAKDEKLFF
>TRBD2|TRBJ2-2|TRBV7-2|many
TGTGCCAGCAGTGTCGGTAGCGGGGGGGCCTTAACCGGGGAGCTGTTTTTT
CASSVGSGGALTGELFF
>TRBD1|TRBJ2-5|TRBV7-9|-
TGTGCCAGCAGCTTTGGACAGGGCCTAGAGACCCAGTACTTC
CASSFGQGLETQYF
>TRBD1|TRBJ2-3|TRBV5-1|-
TGCGCCAGCAGCTTCACCGGGACAGGGGGCAAAGATACGCAGTATTTT
CASSFTGTGGKDTQYF
>TRBD1|TRBJ1-1|TRBV27|-
TGTGCCAGCAGTTTTAGGGGGACAGGGGAGGGTACTGAAGCTTTCTTT
CASSFRGTGEGTEAFF
>TRBD2|TRBJ2-3|TRBV10-3|-
TGTGCCATCGCGGGGGCTAGCGGGGGGGCAGCAGATACGCAGTATTTT
CAIAGASGGAADTQYF
>TRBD1|TRBJ2-1|TRBV27|-
TGTGCCAGCAGTCGGGACAGGGTCAATGAGCAGTTCTTC
CASSRDRVNEQFF
>-|TRBJ1-2|TRBV18|-
TGTGCCAGCTCACCCGGGGTTCTCTATGGCTACACCTTC
CASSPGVLYGYTF
>-|TRBJ2-7|TRBV25-1|-
TGTGCCAGCAATAGGGGGACCTACGAGCAGTACTTC
CASNRGTYEQYF
>TRBD2|TRBJ2-2|TRBV30|few
TGTGCCTGGAGTGCGGGACTAGCGAACACCGGGGAGCTGTTTTTT
CAWSAGLANTGELFF
>-|TRBJ1-1|TRBV13|-
TGTGCCAGCAGCCCCGGCGGATACACTGAAGCTTTCTTT
CASSPGGYTEAFF
>TRBD2|TRBJ2-1|TRBV28|-
TGTGCCAGCAGTTTATCTCGCGGGGGGCATGAGCAGTTCTTC
CASSLSRGGHEQFF
>TRBD2|TRBJ2-1|TRBV27|-
TGTGCCACCGGAGGCGGGGGGGCCCCCTTACAGATCTTC
CATGGGGAPLQIF
>TRBD2|TRBJ2-3|TRBV9|-
TGTGCCAGCAGCGCGCATAGCGGGGGGGCCTTGGCAGATACGCAGTATTTT
CASSAHSGGALADTQYF
>-|TRBJ1-4|TRBV27|-
TGTGCCAGCAGTTTATCTGGCCTCGCTAATGAAAAACTGTTTTTT
CASSLSGLANEKLFF
>-|TRBJ1-5|TRBV18|-
TGTGCCAGCTCACCACCGGGGGGGGCGATCAATCAGCCCCAGCATTTT
CASSPPGGAINQPQHF
>-|TRBJ2-7|TRBV13|-
TGTGCCAGCAGCTTAGGGACTAGACTCTACGAGCAGTACTTC
CASSLGTRLYEQYF
>-|TRBJ1-6|TRBV5-6|-
TGTGCCAGCAGCTTCTTCGACATAATTTTGGATTCACCCCTCCACTTT
CASSFFDIILDSPLHF
>-|TRBJ2-7|TRBV3-1/TRBV3-2|-
TGTGCCAGCAGCCAAGATTGGGGTCGGGGGCAGTACTTC
CASSQDWGRGQYF
>TRBD1|TRBJ1-4|TRBV7-8|-
TGTGCCAGCAGCTTTACGACAGGGATTAATGAAAAACTGTTTTTT
CASSFTTGINEKLFF
>-|TRBJ1-2|TRBV18|-
TGTGCCAGCTCACCACCGGTCGGGGGGACCTATGGCTACACCTTC
CASSPPVGGTYGYTF
>-|TRBJ2-5|TRBV6-2/TRBV6-3|-
TGTGCCAGCAGTCCGGAGAGAGAGACCCAGTACTTC
CASSPERETQYF
>-|TRBJ1-1|TRBV25-1|-
TGTGCCAGCAGTGAATGGGAGACTGAAGCTTTCTTT
CASSEWETEAFF
>TRBD1|TRBJ2-7|TRBV3-1/TRBV3-2|-
TGTGCCAGCAGCCGTCCTGGACAGGGGGCGTTCGAGCAGTACTTC
CASSRPGQGAFEQYF
>-|TRBJ2-1|TRBV19|-
TGTGCCAGTAGCGCCCGGACAAAGAACAATGAGCAGTTCTTC
CASSARTKNNEQFF
>TRBD1|TRBJ1-2|TRBV19|-
TGTGCCAGTACCTTGGCAGGGGGACCGTACTATGGCTACACCTTC
CASTLAGGPYYGYTF
>TRBD2|TRBJ2-5|TRBV7-2|-
TGTGCCAGCAGCCTCTTTAGCGGGGTGGTAGAGACCCAGTACTTC
CASSLFSGVVETQYF
>-|TRBJ1-3|TRBV6-6|-
TGTGCCAGCAGTTACTCAGGGGACACCATATATTTT
CASSYSGDTIYF